These 17 T cell receptor beta chains share one sample of origin, sequenced in a study of T cells in Graves' hyperthyroidism and ophthalmopathy (dated by TCRdb to the late 2010s). Library construction relied on multiplex PCR. Sequencing relied on an Illumina HiSeq 2000. The TCR beta CDR3 regions were amplified from RNA transcripts. The first round of RT-PCR for the TCR CDR3 was performed with the HTBI primer set and the Qiagen OneStep RT-PCR kit. TCRdb reanalyzed the raw reads on its own, using fastp at Q25 for trimming and MiXCR for clone calling, and kept in-frame beta chains. Records with the same CDR3 protein are collapsed into one entry carrying the most frequent genes and DNA. This sample has 450,000 to 650,000 distinct CDR3 sequences in its table, and more than 13% of those were observed once. The top ten constitute more than 6% of the sample. The sequencing sample was made of blood. The receptors derive from a woman aged 18-30 years with Graves' ophthalmopathy.

The sample holds a few counts of this clonotype. The chain is built from TRBV7-9 and TRBJ1-3; a possible D gene is TRBD1 (6 bases). CDR1 is SEHNR, CDR2 FQNEAQ, per germline (reference sequence). This CDR3 spans 12 amino acids. Trimming removed 11 bases from V and 0 bases from J, with 8 bases in between. The CDR3 DNA reads TGTGCCGGGGGGCTCTCTGGAAACACCATATATTTT. Translated: CAGGLSGNTIYF.

This rearrangement joins TRBV4-2 to TRBJ2-3; no reliable D call. Per germline, CDR1 LGHNA and CDR2 YNFKEQ. Trimming removed 1 base from V and 3 bases from J, with 8 bases in between. CDR3 length: 14 amino acids. CDR3 DNA: TGTGCCAGCAGCCAAGGAGTGCCAACAGATACGCAGTATTTT. This codes for CASSQGVPTDTQYF.

This clonotype was counted only a few times. The V and J genes are TRBV30 and TRBJ2-7; 7 bases align to TRBD1. CDR1 is GTSNPN and CDR2 is SVGIG in the germline V gene (reference sequence). The length of the CDR3 is 14 residues. The ends lost 8 bases at V and 6 bases at J; junction bases unmatched: 16. CDR3 residues: CASSPRDSRSEQYF. The CDR3 DNA sequence: TGTGCCAGTAGCCCCCGGGACAGCCGAAGCGAGCAGTACTTC.

This clonotype was counted a few times. The CDR3 DNA sequence: TGTGCCAGCAGTCTGGGGGACAGGGACTGGGCTGAAGCTTTCTTT. It translates to CASSLGDRDWAEAFF. This rearrangement joins TRBV28 to TRBJ1-1; 9 bases align to TRBD1. This CDR3 comprises 15 residues. With 5 bases clipped from V and 6 bases from J, the junction kept 10 bases outside the gene matches. Germline loops: CDR1 MDHEN, CDR2 SYDVKM.

The genes are TRBV29-1 and TRBJ1-2, with 8 positions matching TRBD1. Trimming at V came to 2 bases and at J to 3 bases, leaving 17 bases not matched to a gene. The germline CDR1 and CDR2 sequences are SQVTM and ANQGSEA. This CDR3 region has 18 residues. Here the CDR3 reads CSVEISDPPGTGYYGYTF. CDR3 sequence (DNA): TGCAGCGTTGAAATAAGTGACCCCCCCGGGACAGGTTACTATGGCTACACCTTC.

This clonotype appeared many times. The chain uses TRBV7-9 and TRBJ2-1, with 11 bases lining up with TRBD2. The germline V gene has CDR1 SEHNR and CDR2 FQNEAQ (reference sequence). This CDR3 region has 15 residues. J was trimmed by 9 bases and V by 3 bases; bases with no gene match: 7. CDR3 in DNA: TGTGCCAGCAGCTTGGTAGCGGGAGGGCCTGGTGAGCAGTTCTTC. Residues: CASSLVAGGPGEQFF.

This clonotype was counted only a few times. This chain uses TRBV6-1 with TRBJ1-2; perhaps TRBD1 as D (6 bases). The CDR3 covers 15 residues. Trimming shortened V by 3 bases and J by 4 bases, and 15 bases separated the two germline ends. The germline V gene encodes CDR1 MNHNS and CDR2 SASEGT. CDR3 sequence: CASSDARGLGYGYTF. The CDR3 nucleotides read TGTGCCAGCAGTGATGCCAGGGGTCTCGGCTATGGCTACACCTTC.

A note on this clonotype: The CDR3 does not close with the conserved phenylalanine or tryptophan, likely indicating a read error. V is TRBV29-1 and J is TRBJ2-2; 10 nucleotides align to TRBD2. This CDR3 is 14 amino acids long. V lost 8 bases, J lost 6 bases, and 9 bases stayed unmatched. The germline V gene encodes CDR1 SQVTM and CDR2 ANQGSEA. CDR3 in amino acids: CSSFLAGEPGELFS. The CDR3 nucleotides read TGCAGCAGCTTCCTAGCGGGAGAACCCGGGGAGCTGTTTTCT.

This clonotype was seen a handful of times. V is TRBV9 and J is TRBJ1-3; 9 bases line up with TRBD1. The CDR3 runs to 15 residues. The germline gives CDR1 SGDLS, CDR2 YYNGEE. V was clipped by 0 bases and J by 2 bases; unmatched bases: 0. CDR3 region: CASSVGQGAGNTIYF. CDR3 in DNA: TGTGCCAGCAGCGTAGGACAGGGGGCTGGAAACACCATATATTTT.

V gene TRBV12-3 or TRBV12-4 combines with J gene TRBJ1-5; TRBD1 matches 8 bases. This CDR3 has 16 amino acids. V lost 6 bases and J lost 4; bases outside the gene matches: 11. CDR3 residues: CASSPTSGGDNQPQHF. CDR3 sequence (DNA): TGTGCCAGCAGCCCTACCTCAGGGGGCGATAATCAGCCCCAGCATTTT.

A remark on this clonotype: A clone one base away is much larger, so this may be a read error. The chain couples TRBV28 to TRBJ1-2; D gene unclear. Trimming left V 5 bases short and J 4 bases short, with 17 bases between. This CDR3 spans 15 amino acids. In germline, CDR1 is MDHEN, CDR2 SYDVKM. CDR3 sequence: CASSSSCAGSYGYTF. DNA for the CDR3: TGTGCCAGCAGTAGTTCCTGCGCGGGATCCTATGGCTACACCTTC.

This clonotype was seen a few times. This may be a read error, as it is one base from a much larger clone. This chain uses TRBV6-5 with TRBJ2-3, with TRBD2 as a possible D gene (6 bases). The CDR3 runs to 15 residues. V lost 0 bases and J 4 bases, leaving 11 bases between the germline ends. Germline CDR1 MNHEY, CDR2 SVGAGI. The CDR3 nucleotides are TGTGCCAGCAGTTACTCGTGGGAGGACTCAGATACGCAGTATTTT. This translates into CASSYSWEDSDTQYF.

This clonotype occurred many times. V is TRBV12-3 or TRBV12-4 and J is TRBJ2-2; 12 bases fit TRBD2. Unmatched junction bases numbered 5, after V lost 6 bases and J lost 9 bases. This CDR3 spans 14 amino acids. CDR3 DNA sequence: TGTGCCAGCAGCCTGACTAGCGGGAGCAGGGAGCTGTTTTTT. Translated, it gives CASSLTSGSRELFF.

This clonotype was seen repeatedly, ten times or more. V usage is TRBV6-1 and J usage is TRBJ2-7; 8 nucleotides match TRBD1. Germline V gene sequence: CDR1 MNHNS, CDR2 SASEGT. J lost 6 bases, V lost 5 bases, and 9 bases had no gene match. The CDR3 spans 14 residues. This CDR3 reads CASSYGDRWGEQYF. DNA for the CDR3: TGTGCCAGCAGTTACGGGGACAGGTGGGGCGAGCAGTACTTC.

The chain couples TRBV19 to TRBJ2-2; a weak D match, TRBD2 (6 bases). Trimming took 3 bases from V and 6 from J, leaving 26 bases between them. The CDR3 length is 19 residues. The germline gives CDR1 LNHDA, CDR2 SQIVND (reference sequence). The CDR3 nucleotides read TGTGCCAGTAGTATTCTCCGGCGGGAAGGAGTGTCTGTGTCCGGGGAGCTGTTTTTT. Translating gives CASSILRREGVSVSGELFF.

The table lists this clonotype with a count of one. A much larger clone sits a single nucleotide away, making a read error possible. This chain uses TRBV5-5 with TRBJ2-5, with TRBD2 matching over 7 bases. Losses at the gene ends were 1 base for V and 2 bases for J; bases not matched to a gene: 8. In germline, CDR1 is SGHKS, CDR2 YYEKEE (reference sequence). CDR3 length equals 16 residues. The CDR3 region has the DNA TGTGCCAGCAGCTTGAACGGGACTAATTATCAAGAGACCCAGTACTTC. This codes for CASSLNGTNYQETQYF.

This clonotype was seen many times. One base away lies a much larger clone, so this may be a sequencing read error. The J gene is TRBJ2-5, the V gene TRBV12-3 or TRBV12-4; no reliable D call. The CDR3 loop spans 12 amino acids. The V end was cut by 0 bases, the J end by 4 bases, with 3 bases between. CDR3 nucleotide sequence: TGTGCCAGCAGTTTAGCCCCAGAGACCCAGTACTTC. Its translation: CASSLAPETQYF.